There are a few counts of the clone carrying this T cell receptor beta chain. Antigen: not known. Within a library made for alpha chains, this beta chain is off target, and its count is uninformative. This sample was included in a study of spatial heterogeneity in lung cancer. For the study at large: Strong correlation was found between tumor-region TCR transcript counts and a T cell module score from matched bulk RNA-seq.

Study-wide results and caveats: Intratumoral expanded alpha and beta TCR counts were found to track tumor mutation counts.

TCRdb passed the 5' RACE reads through MiXCR, listing each CDR3 protein once. The sample records fewer than 20,000 distinct CDR3 sequences, 5.8% being singletons. Time point indicated: sample taken at primary tumor resection. Germline assignment: CDR1 SGHTA and CDR2 FQGTGA. V shed 1 base and J shed 5 bases, with 12 bases lying between them. This CDR3 region has 15 residues. The sequence came from a female donor with early-stage non-small cell lung cancer. The specimen comprised lung tumor tissue, sampled at surgery. The chain couples TRBV7-3 to TRBJ2-1; TRBD2 might be the D (5 bases). DNA for the CDR3: TGTGCCAGCAGCTTAAGGCCTAGCAGGAACAATGAGCAGTTCTTC. Amino acid sequence: CASSLRPSRNNEQFF.